Below are 2 T cell receptor beta chains sequenced from a single sample in a study of T cell changes during pregnancy in multiple sclerosis (dated by TCRdb to between 2018 and 2020). Libraries were prepared through the immunoSEQ multiplex PCR assay. Not all clones reach the TCRdb copy of this immuneACCESS table, which keeps in-frame sequences only. Checked studies attribute under half of the gap to unresolved V genes and leave the rest unexplained. The table for this sample lists tens of thousands of clones; 85% to 95% of them were counted only once. The biggest ten clones account for roughly 0.38% of the sample. The sequencing used CD4+ T cells from peripheral blood mononuclear cells, collected after pregnancy. These receptors were taken from a female donor in good health, enrolled as a control in a pregnancy study.

As DNA, the CDR3 is TGTGCCAGTACTGGAGGGGGCGCGTGGACTGAAGCTTTCTTT. Translated, it gives CASTGGGAWTEAFF. The V gene is TRBV19, the J gene TRBJ1-1; 7 bases match TRBD1. The CDR3 runs to 14 residues. Unmatched junction bases numbered 10, after V lost 7 bases and J lost 5 bases. CDR1 LNHDA and CDR2 SQIVND come from the germline V gene (reference sequence).

The genes are TRBV19 and TRBJ2-7, with 9 bases fitting TRBD1. V lost 3 bases to trimming and J lost 4 bases; unmatched junction nucleotides: 4. Looked up from germline, CDR1 is LNHDA and CDR2 is SQIVND (reference sequence). The CDR3 is made up of 14 amino acids. CDR3 in amino acids: CASSIRTGEYEQYF. The CDR3 DNA is TGTGCCAGTAGTATCCGGACAGGGGAGTACGAGCAGTACTTC.